These 14 T cell receptor beta chains share one sample of origin, sequenced in a study of beta chain features in type 1 diabetes. Expressed TCRB transcripts were sequenced, since all the RNA that had been isolated was reverse transcribed. Clones were read by immunoSEQ multiplex PCR, and TCRdb kept only the in-frame ones, dropping some. Altogether 600,000 or so clones are present, roughly an eighth being singletons, with the ten largest covering over 0.1%. For these TCRs, the target antigens are not known. General study results and limits: Type 1 diabetes patients showed a moderate but significant shortening of TCRB CDR3s in all four CD4+ subsets.

The sample was naive CD4+ T cells from blood. Receptors originate from a man younger than 45 with type 1 diabetes.

This clone was observed a handful of times. The genes are TRBV7-3 and TRBJ2-2, with a possible D match to TRBD1 (6 bases). This CDR3 region has 14 residues. Trimming took 3 bases from V and 4 from J, leaving 9 bases between them. CDR1 is SGHTA and CDR2 is FQGTGA in the germline V gene. The CDR3 loop is CASSLTGITGELFF. The CDR3 DNA follows: TGTGCCAGCAGCTTGACAGGAATCACCGGGGAGCTGTTTTTT.

This clone has more than one count but fewer than ten. The chain has TRBV10-3 and TRBJ2-6, with D possibly called TRBD1 or TRBD2 (5 bases each). Germline V gene data show CDR1 as ENHRY and CDR2 as SYGVKD. V was clipped by 2 bases and J by 2 bases, with 10 bases between them. This CDR3 comprises 16 residues. This chain's CDR3 is CAISENRGAGANVLTF. CDR3 coding DNA: TGTGCCATCAGTGAGAATCGGGGCGCTGGGGCCAACGTCCTGACTTTC.

The genes are TRBV5-4 and TRBJ2-1; 9 bases agree with TRBD1. Germline V CDR1 and CDR2: SGHNT, YYREEE (reference sequence). Trimming removed 6 bases from V and 5 bases from J; junction bases left unmatched: 3. CDR3 length equals 13 residues. This CDR3 reads CASMGQGHNEQFF. The CDR3 nucleotides read TGTGCCAGCATGGGACAGGGACACAATGAGCAGTTCTTC.

In this sample, this clone turned up a few times. The chain employs TRBV29-1 and TRBJ2-1; 11 nucleotides line up with TRBD1. J lost 4 bases, V lost 2 bases, and 1 base had no gene match. The CDR3 contains 14 residues. The germline V gene has CDR1 SQVTM and CDR2 ANQGSEA. The CDR3 spells CSVERDRGYNEQFF. The CDR3 DNA sequence: TGCAGCGTTGAACGGGACAGGGGGTACAATGAGCAGTTCTTC.

The rearrangement joins TRBV7-2 to TRBJ2-3; D might be TRBD2 (5 bases). The CDR3 is 14 amino acids. Germline CDR1 SGHTA, CDR2 FQGNSA. Trimming removed 6 bases at V and 0 bases at J, with 10 bases between. The CDR3 coding sequence is TGTGCCAGCAGGGGTAGCGAGAGCACAGATACGCAGTATTTT. It yields the protein CASRGSESTDTQYF.

The sample holds a few counts of this clone. This chain links TRBV2 with TRBJ2-2, with D uncertain. V lost 2 bases and J lost 4, with 14 bases in between. The CDR3 contains 16 residues. Germline CDR1 reads SNHLY; CDR2 reads FYNNEI. The CDR3 DNA reads as TGTGCCAGCAGTGAAAGGTCACCCGGCGGCACCGGGGAGCTGTTTTTT. Amino acid sequence: CASSERSPGGTGELFF.

V is TRBV5-4 and J is TRBJ2-2; no firm D call. CDR3 size: 13 residues. Germline-derived CDR1 and CDR2 are SGHNT and YYREEE (reference sequence). The V end lost 0 bases, the J end lost 6 bases, and 6 bases lay between the germline ends. The chain's CDR3 is CASSLAQAGELFF. The CDR3 DNA sequence: TGTGCCAGCAGCTTGGCCCAGGCCGGGGAGCTGTTTTTT.

As regards this clone: Relative to the germline gene, one junction end is altered; a read error may explain this. The V call is TRBV5-4, the J call TRBJ2-7, with D possibly being TRBD1 (5 bases). This CDR3 is 12 amino acids long. Germline loops: CDR1 SGHNT, CDR2 YYREEE (reference sequence). The DNA of the CDR3 is TGCGCCAGCAGCCAAGGGGACTACGAGCAGTACTTC. Protein product: CASSQGDYEQYF. Together with reference TRBV5-4 and TRBJ2-7, the CDR3 gives the full variable domain: ETGVTQSPTHLIKTRGQQVTLRCSSQSGHNTVSWYQQALGQGPQFIFQYYREEENGRGNFPPRFSGLQFPNYSSELNVNALELDDSALYLCASSQGDYEQYFGPGTRLTVT.

This clone was recorded a few times. V and J are TRBV9 and TRBJ2-6; no clear D gene. Germline CDR1 is SGDLS and CDR2 is YYNGEE. The CDR3 length is 15 residues. V lost 4 bases, J lost 0 bases, and 8 bases lay in between. CDR3 DNA sequence: TGTGCCAGCAGCCCCTATAGCTCTGGGGCCAACGTCCTGACTTTC. Encoded protein: CASSPYSSGANVLTF. The whole variable domain, filled in from reference TRBV9 and TRBJ2-6, reads DSGVTQTPKHLITATGQRVTLRCSPRSGDLSVYWYQQSLDQGLQFLIQYYNGEERAKGNILERFSAQQFPDLHSELNLSSLELGDSALYFCASSPYSSGANVLTFGAGSRLTVL.

The chain carries TRBV4-2 and TRBJ2-1; D is tentatively TRBD1 or TRBD2 (5 bases each). The length of the CDR3 is 16 residues. Trimming removed 0 bases at V and 0 bases at J, with 9 bases between. CDR1 and CDR2 from the germline V gene are LGHNA and YNFKEQ. The CDR3 here is CASSQDRDHSYNEQFF. The DNA of the CDR3 is TGTGCCAGCAGCCAAGATCGGGACCACTCCTACAATGAGCAGTTCTTC.

This clone was observed a few times. Other nucleotide sequences in the sample specify the same CDR3. The chain recombines TRBV6-6 with TRBJ2-2; no clear D. Trimming pared 6 bases from V and 5 bases from J, leaving 4 bases between. Germline CDR1 reads MNHNY; CDR2 reads SVGAGI (reference sequence). The CDR3 covers 11 residues. This CDR3 is CASRDTGELFF. CDR3 DNA sequence: TGTGCCAGCAGGGATACCGGGGAGCTGTTTTTT.

This clone was seen more than once but under ten times. This chain links TRBV5-1 with TRBJ2-3; D possibly corresponds to TRBD1 (5 bases). Germline-derived CDR1 and CDR2 are SGHRS and YFSETQ. Trimming pared 4 bases from V and 4 bases from J, leaving 16 bases between. The CDR3 spans 15 residues. DNA for the CDR3: TGCGCCAGCAGCGTGGCGGTAGGGGATCCAGATACGCAGTATTTT. It is translated as CASSVAVGDPDTQYF.

V usage is TRBV15 and J usage is TRBJ2-5; tentatively, D is TRBD1 (5 bases). The DNA end lines up better with TRBJ2-7; the J call may be wrong. The germline V gene has CDR1 LNHNV and CDR2 YYDKDF (reference sequence). This CDR3 comprises 15 residues. The CDR3 DNA sequence: TGTGCCACCAGCAGAGGACAGATTCTGACCTACGAGCAGTACTTC. Protein: CATSRGQILTYEQYF.

Only a few counts were recorded for this clone. This sequence joins TRBV29-1 and TRBJ2-7; 7 bases are a match to TRBD1. V was clipped by 6 bases and J by 2 bases; unmatched bases: 10. The CDR3 is 14 amino acids. Germline V gives CDR1 SQVTM, CDR2 ANQGSEA. CDR3 nucleotide sequence: TGCAGCGTCGCCCGACAGGGATTGCCCTACGAGCAGTACTTC. This gives the protein CSVARQGLPYEQYF.